This TCR beta chain appears in the sequencing data of a study of identical twins. There are 13 residues in the CDR3. The V end was cut by 7 bases, the J end by 9 bases, with 16 bases between. The V gene's germline CDR1 is PRHDT and CDR2 FYEKMQ (reference sequence). cDNA molecules carried unique molecular identifiers, and template switching added a universal primer site. From the 5' RACE reads, TCRdb called clonotypes with MiXCR, one entry per CDR3 protein. The data hold over 600,000 distinct CDR3 sequences, with about 20% observed a single time. These sequences were also reported in another study, on T cells expressing NK-cell markers. That investigation notes: Sorted CD3+CD56+NKG2C+, CD3+CD56+NKG2C- and CD3+CD56-NKG2C+ T cells supplied TCR beta repertoires. The HCMV specificity of the expanded NKG2C+ T cell clones stayed unresolved.

The chain is built from TRBV13 and TRBJ2-1; D is undetermined. This TCR derives from a woman younger than 35 in good health. The sequenced material came from PBMCs. The CDR3 spells CASNVRGSTEQFF. In DNA form, the CDR3 reads TGTGCCAGCAATGTGAGAGGTTCGACTGAGCAGTTCTTC.